The 21 T cell receptor beta chains below come from one sample, sequenced in a study of OX40 agonist ivuxolimab in advanced cancers. Assay used: immunoSEQ multiplex PCR; TCRdb lists only in-frame clones, some missing. The table has more than 45,000 clones, roughly 81% seen once. Sample: CD4+ or CD8+ T cells sorted from blood, taken in a trial of the OX40 agonist ivuxolimab. These receptors originate from an adult with an advanced solid tumor such as melanoma, head and neck, liver or kidney cancer.

The chain uses TRBV19 and TRBJ2-2; possibly TRBD1 or TRBD2 for D (5 bases each). Between the trimmed V and J ends, which lost 3 bases and 6 bases, there was a span of 20 bases. The CDR3 runs to 17 residues. Germline CDR1 is LNHDA and CDR2 is SQIVND (reference sequence). For the CDR3, the DNA is TGTGCCAGTAGTATTTTTGGGACGCAAAAAAATGCCGGGGAGCTGTTTTTT. Translated: CASSIFGTQKNAGELFF.

This chain joins TRBV5-1 and TRBJ1-4; perhaps TRBD1 as D (5 bases). The germline V and J ends were trimmed by 2 bases and 7 bases, with 18 bases remaining between them. This CDR3 is built from 16 residues. Germline assignment: CDR1 SGHRS and CDR2 YFSETQ. CDR3 region: CASSLGGSGLGEKLFF. The CDR3 nucleotides are TGCGCCAGCAGCTTAGGAGGCTCGGGGCTGGGTGAAAAACTGTTTTTT.

V and J are TRBV9 and TRBJ1-3; D not certain. The germline CDR1 and CDR2 sequences are SGDLS and YYNGEE. The CDR3 has 11 residues. Deletions cut 4 bases from V and 8 bases from J, with 7 bases between. CDR3 DNA: TGTGCCAGCAGCCCCGGAGACACCATATATTTT. Its protein product is CASSPGDTIYF.

The chain is built from TRBV5-1 and TRBJ2-5; 9 nucleotides align to TRBD1. The DNA end is more similar to TRBJ2-7, so the J call may be wrong. The CDR3 runs 15 residues. The germline V gene has CDR1 SGHRS and CDR2 YFSETQ. The CDR3 loop is CASSSTGTGYGEQYF. The CDR3, as DNA: TGCGCCAGCAGCTCGACCGGGACAGGGTATGGCGAGCAGTACTTC.

The V gene is TRBV30, the J gene TRBJ1-6; D possibly corresponds to TRBD1 (6 bases). The CDR3 length is 16 residues. From germline, CDR1 is GTSNPN and CDR2 SVGIG (reference sequence). Trimming pared 3 bases from V and 10 bases from J, leaving 22 bases between. The CDR3: CAWRGAYGGLGSPLHF. CDR3 coding DNA: TGTGCCTGGAGAGGGGCCTATGGGGGGCTAGGATCACCCCTCCACTTT.

The CDR3 region has the DNA TGCGCCAGCAGCTCATCCGGGACAGGGTTCCAGTACTTC. This gives the protein CASSSSGTGFQYF. This chain joins TRBV5-1 and TRBJ2-7; 9 positions match TRBD1. CDR1 and CDR2 from the germline V gene are SGHRS and YFSETQ. The CDR3 runs 13 residues. The ends lost 3 bases at V and 10 bases at J; junction bases unmatched: 8.

On this clone itself: The identical CDR3 is also encoded by other nucleotide sequences in the sample. The genes are TRBV9 and TRBJ2-1; unclear D gene. Germline CDR1 SGDLS, CDR2 YYNGEE. Trimming took off 0 bases at V and 0 bases at J, with 7 bases between the two ends. The CDR3 loop spans 15 amino acids. CDR3 in DNA: TGTGCCAGCAGCGTAGTGGCTGGCTCCTACAATGAGCAGTTCTTC. Protein sequence: CASSVVAGSYNEQFF.

This rearrangement joins TRBV6-5 to TRBJ2-7; 7 nucleotides match TRBD1. Trimming took 2 bases from V and 5 from J; bases not matched to a gene: 9. This CDR3 is built from 15 residues. The germline gives CDR1 MNHEY, CDR2 SVGAGI. The CDR3 loop is CASSYRGRGMDEQYF. The CDR3 region has the DNA TGTGCCAGCAGTTACAGGGGGCGAGGGATGGACGAGCAGTACTTC.

The rearrangement uses TRBV18 and TRBJ2-5; unclear D gene. The germline gives CDR1 KGHSH, CDR2 LQKENI. Trimming cost V 2 bases and J 1 base, with 5 bases left between them. This CDR3 has 13 residues. The CDR3 coding sequence is TGTGCCAGCTCACCAAGTGCCCAAGAGACCCAGTACTTC. Translating it yields CASSPSAQETQYF.

This clone was counted only a few times. The genes are TRBV7-8 and TRBJ2-7; D gene uncertain. V was shortened by 5 bases and J by 0 bases, with 8 bases between the two germline ends. There are 13 residues in the CDR3. The V gene's germline CDR1 is SGHVS and CDR2 FQNEAQ. CDR3 bases: TGTGCCAGCAGCGATACGGGCTCCTACGAGCAGTACTTC. Residues: CASSDTGSYEQYF.

Details on this clone: This same CDR3 is encoded by further DNA sequences in the sample. V is TRBV11-2 and J is TRBJ2-5; D is unclear. V was shortened by 2 bases and J by 5 bases, with 6 bases between the two germline ends. The CDR3 runs to 12 residues. Per the germline V gene, CDR1 is SGHAT and CDR2 is FQNNGV. The CDR3 sequence is CASSLPRETQYF. The CDR3 DNA reads TGTGCCAGCAGCTTACCGCGGGAGACCCAGTACTTC.

This chain connects TRBV5-1 to TRBJ1-2, with D maybe TRBD1 (5 bases). This CDR3 has 13 amino acids. The germline V and J ends were trimmed by 1 base and 6 bases, with 10 bases remaining between them. Germline V lookup: CDR1 SGHRS, CDR2 YFSETQ. CDR3 nucleotide sequence: TGCGCCAGCAGCTTGCGGGGACTAGATGGCTACACCTTC. Amino acid sequence: CASSLRGLDGYTF.

On this clone: The sample carries other DNA sequences with the same CDR3. The J gene is TRBJ2-7, the V gene TRBV7-2, with TRBD1 identical over 7 bases. With V trimmed by 3 bases and J by 7 bases, 9 bases remained unmatched. This CDR3 region has 14 residues. Germline CDR1 is SGHTA and CDR2 is FQGNSA. CDR3 sequence: CASSLGTASWEQYF. The CDR3 DNA follows: TGTGCCAGCAGCTTGGGGACAGCCTCCTGGGAGCAGTACTTC. The whole variable domain, filled in from reference TRBV7-2 and TRBJ2-7, reads GAGVSQSPSNKVTEKGKDVELRCDPISGHTALYWYRQSLGQGLEFLIYFQGNSAPDKSGLPSDRFSAERTGGSVSTLTIQRTQQEDSAVYLCASSLGTASWEQYFGPGTRLTVT.

V usage is TRBV6-5 and J usage is TRBJ2-1; perhaps TRBD1 as D (6 bases). This CDR3 has 14 residues. V was cut by 4 bases and J by 5 bases, with 12 bases left in between. Germline V gives CDR1 MNHEY, CDR2 SVGAGI. Here the CDR3 reads CASSSTTGNNEQFF. The CDR3 DNA reads as TGTGCCAGCAGTTCCACGACAGGTAACAATGAGCAGTTCTTC.

V gene TRBV27 combines with J gene TRBJ2-7; weak D call: TRBD1 (5 bases). Per germline, CDR1 MNHEY and CDR2 SMNVEV (reference sequence). The CDR3 sequence is 13 residues long. Trimming took off 5 bases at V and 6 bases at J, with 14 bases between the two ends. CDR3 sequence: CASSPWGEAEQYF. CDR3 nucleotides: TGTGCCAGCAGTCCATGGGGCGAGGCCGAGCAGTACTTC.

The rearrangement joins TRBV4-1 to TRBJ1-4; D is possibly TRBD1 (5 bases). With 4 bases removed from V and 2 bases from J, the gap between germline ends came to 8 bases. This CDR3 comprises 14 residues. CDR1 is MGHRA, CDR2 YSYEKL, per germline. The CDR3 bases are TGCGCCAGCAGCCGGGCAGGGACTAATGAAAAACTGTTTTTT. Translated: CASSRAGTNEKLFF.

In its sample, this clone was seen a few times. The V gene is TRBV6-6, the J gene TRBJ2-1; 12 bases agree with TRBD2. V lost 0 bases, J lost 7 bases, and 1 base stayed unmatched. The CDR3 has 15 residues. Germline loops: CDR1 MNHNY, CDR2 SVGAGI (reference sequence). CDR3 amino acids: CASSYSTSGRNEQFF. Written as DNA, the CDR3 is TGTGCCAGCAGTTACTCTACTAGCGGGAGGAATGAGCAGTTCTTC.

The chain carries TRBV5-8 and TRBJ2-5, with D perhaps assigned TRBD1 or TRBD2 (6 bases each). The J call may be in error: the DNA end matches TRBJ2-7 better. This CDR3 comprises 15 residues. From germline, CDR1 is SGHTS and CDR2 YDEGEE. This CDR3 reads CASSFQRGAGHEQYF. The CDR3 bases are TGTGCCAGCAGCTTCCAGAGGGGGGCGGGCCACGAGCAGTACTTC.

The J gene is TRBJ2-5, the V gene TRBV7-6; a weak D match, TRBD2 (5 bases). Germline assignment: CDR1 SGHVS and CDR2 FNYEAQ. The CDR3 is made up of 15 amino acids. The V and J ends lost 5 bases and 5 bases respectively, with 18 bases between them. CDR3 in amino acids: CASSPDYPLGETQYF. The CDR3 DNA sequence: TGTGCCAGCAGCCCAGACTACCCGTTAGGGGAGACCCAGTACTTC.

This chain connects TRBV11-2 to TRBJ1-2; TRBD1 aligns across 7 bases. Per the germline V gene, CDR1 is SGHAT and CDR2 is FQNNGV. The V and J ends lost 1 base and 6 bases, in that order; junction bases with no gene match: 5. The CDR3 has 14 residues. CDR3 DNA: TGTGCCAGCAGCTTAGTAACAGGGGTAGATGGCTACACCTTC. It translates to CASSLVTGVDGYTF.

This clone was observed a few times. The V call is TRBV6-5, the J call TRBJ2-1, with D possibly being TRBD2 (5 bases). CDR3 length equals 14 residues. Trimming shortened V by 0 bases and J by 9 bases, and 12 bases separated the two germline ends. Germline V CDR1 and CDR2: MNHEY, SVGAGI. The CDR3 loop reads CASSYSAADGEQFF. In DNA, the CDR3 is TGTGCCAGCAGTTACTCAGCGGCCGACGGTGAGCAGTTCTTC.